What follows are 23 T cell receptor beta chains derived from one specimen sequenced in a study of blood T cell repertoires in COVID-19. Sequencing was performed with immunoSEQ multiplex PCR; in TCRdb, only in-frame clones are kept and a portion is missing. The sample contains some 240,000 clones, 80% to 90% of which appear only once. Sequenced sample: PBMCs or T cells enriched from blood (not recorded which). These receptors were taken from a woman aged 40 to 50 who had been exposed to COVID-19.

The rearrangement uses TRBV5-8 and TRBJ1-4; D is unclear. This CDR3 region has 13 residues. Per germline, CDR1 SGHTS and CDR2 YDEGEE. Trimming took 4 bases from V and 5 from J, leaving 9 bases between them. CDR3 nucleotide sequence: TGTGCCAGCAGCCTGGACTGGAATGAAAAACTGTTTTTT. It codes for CASSLDWNEKLFF. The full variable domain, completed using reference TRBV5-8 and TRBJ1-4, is EAGVTQSPTHLIKTRGQQATLRCSPISGHTSVYWYQQALGLGLQFLLWYDEGEERNRGNFPPRFSGRQFPNYSSELNVNALELEDSALYLCASSLDWNEKLFFGSGTQLSVL.

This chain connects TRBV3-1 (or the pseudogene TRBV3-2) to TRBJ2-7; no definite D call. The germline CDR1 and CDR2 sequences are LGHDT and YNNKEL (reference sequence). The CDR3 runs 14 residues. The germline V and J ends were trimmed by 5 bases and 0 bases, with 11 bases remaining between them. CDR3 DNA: TGTGCCAGCAGCGCCGGAGTTAGCTCCTACGAGCAGTACTTC. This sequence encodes CASSAGVSSYEQYF.

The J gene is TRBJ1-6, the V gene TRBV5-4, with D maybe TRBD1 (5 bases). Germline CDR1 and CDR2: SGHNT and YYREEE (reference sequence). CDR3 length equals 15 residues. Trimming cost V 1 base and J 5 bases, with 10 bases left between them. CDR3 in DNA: TGTGCCAGCAGCTTGATGGGGCAGGATAATTCACCCCTCCACTTT. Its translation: CASSLMGQDNSPLHF.

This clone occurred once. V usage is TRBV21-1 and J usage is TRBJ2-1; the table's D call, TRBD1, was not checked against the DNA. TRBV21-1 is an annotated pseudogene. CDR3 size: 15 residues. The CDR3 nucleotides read TGTGCCAGCTCAATGGACACCTCTACTCACAATGAGCAGTTCTTC. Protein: CASSMDTSTHNEQFF.

Written as DNA, the CDR3 is TGTGCCTGGAGTGACGGCAGACAGGGGGAACTGATGGTGGGTGATCGATATGAGCAGTTCTTC. Translated, it gives CAWSDGRQGELMVGDRYEQFF. The chain uses TRBV30 and TRBJ2-1; TRBD1 matches at 9 bases. Germline trimming cut 1 base from V and 8 bases from J; bases unmatched to any gene: 27. The CDR3 sequence is 21 residues long. Germline-derived CDR1 and CDR2 are GTSNPN and SVGIG (reference sequence).

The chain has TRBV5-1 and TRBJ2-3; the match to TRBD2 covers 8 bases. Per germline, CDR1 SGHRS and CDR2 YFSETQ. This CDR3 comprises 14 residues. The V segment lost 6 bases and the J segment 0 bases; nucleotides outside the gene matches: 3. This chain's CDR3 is CASTAGGSTDTQYF. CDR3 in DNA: TGCGCCAGCACGGCGGGGGGCAGCACAGATACGCAGTATTTT. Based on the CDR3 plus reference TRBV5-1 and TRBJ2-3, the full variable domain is KAGVTQTPRYLIKTRGQQVTLSCSPISGHRSVSWYQQTPGQGLQFLFEYFSETQRNKGNFPGRFSGRQFSNSRSEMNVSTLELGDSALYLCASTAGGSTDTQYFGPGTRLTVL.

CDR3 region: CASRNLPGIPTEAFF. The CDR3 nucleotides read TGTGCCAGCAGGAACCTACCGGGGATCCCCACTGAAGCTTTCTTT. The chain employs TRBV27 and TRBJ1-1; D remains unclear. The CDR3 length is 15 residues. V dropped 6 bases and J dropped 4 bases, with 18 bases sitting between them. Per germline, CDR1 MNHEY and CDR2 SMNVEV (reference sequence).

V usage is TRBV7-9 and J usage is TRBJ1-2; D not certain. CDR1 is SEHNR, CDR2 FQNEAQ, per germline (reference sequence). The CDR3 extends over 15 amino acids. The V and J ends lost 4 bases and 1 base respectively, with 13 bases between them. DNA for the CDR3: TGTGCCAGCAGCTCACGAGGAAGCTATAACTATGGCTACACCTTC. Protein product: CASSSRGSYNYGYTF.

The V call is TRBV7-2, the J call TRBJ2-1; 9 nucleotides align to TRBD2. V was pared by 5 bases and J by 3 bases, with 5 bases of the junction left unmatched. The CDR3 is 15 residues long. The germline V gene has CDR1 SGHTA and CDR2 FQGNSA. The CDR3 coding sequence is TGTGCCAGCAGCCCTGTAGCGGGAGTCTACAATGAGCAGTTCTTC. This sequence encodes CASSPVAGVYNEQFF.

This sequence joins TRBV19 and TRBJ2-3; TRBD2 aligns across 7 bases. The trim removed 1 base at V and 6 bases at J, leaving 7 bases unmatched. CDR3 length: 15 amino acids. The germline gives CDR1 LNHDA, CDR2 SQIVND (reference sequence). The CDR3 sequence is CASSIGARGRDTQYF. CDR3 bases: TGTGCCAGTAGTATAGGTGCGCGGGGGAGGGATACGCAGTATTTT.

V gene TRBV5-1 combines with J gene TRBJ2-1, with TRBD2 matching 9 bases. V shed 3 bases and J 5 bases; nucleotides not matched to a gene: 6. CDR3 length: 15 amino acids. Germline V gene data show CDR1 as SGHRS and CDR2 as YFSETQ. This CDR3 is CASSSGTSRHNEQFF. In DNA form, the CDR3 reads TGCGCCAGCAGCTCCGGGACTAGCCGTCACAATGAGCAGTTCTTC. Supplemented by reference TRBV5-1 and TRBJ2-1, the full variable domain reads KAGVTQTPRYLIKTRGQQVTLSCSPISGHRSVSWYQQTPGQGLQFLFEYFSETQRNKGNFPGRFSGRQFSNSRSEMNVSTLELGDSALYLCASSSGTSRHNEQFFGPGTRLTVL.

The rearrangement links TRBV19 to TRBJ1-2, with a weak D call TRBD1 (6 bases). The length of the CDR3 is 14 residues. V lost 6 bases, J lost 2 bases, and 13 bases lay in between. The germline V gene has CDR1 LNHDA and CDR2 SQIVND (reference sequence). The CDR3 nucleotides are TGTGCCAGTAGGATCTTGGACAGAAACTATGGCTACACCTTC. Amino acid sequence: CASRILDRNYGYTF.

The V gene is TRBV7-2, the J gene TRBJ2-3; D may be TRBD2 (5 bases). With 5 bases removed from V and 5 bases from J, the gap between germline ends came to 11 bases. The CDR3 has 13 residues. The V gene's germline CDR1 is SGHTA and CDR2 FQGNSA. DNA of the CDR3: TGTGCCAGCAGCCTCCGGGGAATAGATACGCAGTATTTT. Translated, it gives CASSLRGIDTQYF.

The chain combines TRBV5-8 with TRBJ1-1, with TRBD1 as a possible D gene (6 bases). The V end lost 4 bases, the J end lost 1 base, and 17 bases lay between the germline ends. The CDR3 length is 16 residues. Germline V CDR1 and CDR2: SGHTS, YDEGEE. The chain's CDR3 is CASSHGQSRRNTEAFF. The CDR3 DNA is TGTGCCAGCAGCCACGGACAGTCTCGCCGGAACACTGAAGCTTTCTTT.

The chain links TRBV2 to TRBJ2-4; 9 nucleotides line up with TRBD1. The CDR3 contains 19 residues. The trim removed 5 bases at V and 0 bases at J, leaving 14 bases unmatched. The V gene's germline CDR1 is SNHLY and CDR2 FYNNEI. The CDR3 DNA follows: TGTGCCAGCAGTTTCTACCGGGACAGGGTTGTTCTAGCCAAAAACATTCAGTACTTC. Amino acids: CASSFYRDRVVLAKNIQYF.

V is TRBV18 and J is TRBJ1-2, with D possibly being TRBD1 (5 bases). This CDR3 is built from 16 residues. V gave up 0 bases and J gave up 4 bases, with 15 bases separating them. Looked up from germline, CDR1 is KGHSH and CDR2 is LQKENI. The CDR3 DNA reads TGTGCCAGCTCACCACCCCCTTTCAGGGCAGGCTATGGCTACACCTTC. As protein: CASSPPPFRAGYGYTF.

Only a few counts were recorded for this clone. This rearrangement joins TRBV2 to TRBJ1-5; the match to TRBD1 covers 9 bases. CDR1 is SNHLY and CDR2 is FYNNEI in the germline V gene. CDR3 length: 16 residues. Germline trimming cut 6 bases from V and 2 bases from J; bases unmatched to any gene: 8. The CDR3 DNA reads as TGTGCCAGCAGACAGGGGGCCGCGATTGGCAATCAGCCCCAGCATTTT. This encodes CASRQGAAIGNQPQHF.

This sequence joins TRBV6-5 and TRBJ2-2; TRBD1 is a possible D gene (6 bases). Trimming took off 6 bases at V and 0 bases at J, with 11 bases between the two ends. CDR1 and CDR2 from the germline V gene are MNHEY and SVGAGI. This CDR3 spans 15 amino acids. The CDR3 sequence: CASSDRYTNTGELFF. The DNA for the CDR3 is TGTGCCAGCAGCGACAGGTATACGAACACCGGGGAGCTGTTTTTT.

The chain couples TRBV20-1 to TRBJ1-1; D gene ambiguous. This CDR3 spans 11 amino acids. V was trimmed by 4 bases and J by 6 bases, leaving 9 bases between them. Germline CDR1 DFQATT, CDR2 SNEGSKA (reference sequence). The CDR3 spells CSATVEAEAFF. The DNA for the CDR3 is TGCAGTGCTACCGTGGAGGCTGAAGCTTTCTTT.

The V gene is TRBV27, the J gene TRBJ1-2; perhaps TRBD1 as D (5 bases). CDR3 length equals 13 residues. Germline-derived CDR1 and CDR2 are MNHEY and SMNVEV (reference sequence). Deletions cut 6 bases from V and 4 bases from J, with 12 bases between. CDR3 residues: CASRQGIGYGYTF. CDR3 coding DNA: TGTGCCAGCAGGCAGGGAATCGGCTATGGCTACACCTTC.

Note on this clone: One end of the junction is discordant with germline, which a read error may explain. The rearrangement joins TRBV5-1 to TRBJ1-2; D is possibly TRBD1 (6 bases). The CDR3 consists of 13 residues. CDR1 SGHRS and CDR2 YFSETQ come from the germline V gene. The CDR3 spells CASSLGADYGYTF. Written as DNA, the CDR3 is TGTGCCAGCAGCTTGGGGGCCGACTATGGCTACACCTTC.

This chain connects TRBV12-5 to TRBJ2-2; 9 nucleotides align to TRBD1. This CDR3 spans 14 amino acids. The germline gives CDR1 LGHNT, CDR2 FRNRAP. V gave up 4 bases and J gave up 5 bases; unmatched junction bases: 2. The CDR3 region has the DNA TGTGCTAGTGGTTCCGGGACAGGGACCGGGGAGCTGTTTTTT. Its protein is CASGSGTGTGELFF.

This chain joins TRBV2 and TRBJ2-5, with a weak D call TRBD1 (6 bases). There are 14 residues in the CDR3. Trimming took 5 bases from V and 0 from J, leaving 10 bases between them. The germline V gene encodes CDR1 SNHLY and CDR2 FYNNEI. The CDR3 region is CASSQDRNQETQYF. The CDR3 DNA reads TGTGCCAGCAGTCAAGACAGGAACCAAGAGACCCAGTACTTC.